A single sample is the source of the 29 T cell receptor beta chains below, sequenced in a study of regulatory T cells in long-lasting Graves disease. The time point here: persistent/refractory GD, antithyroid drugs over 5 years with positive TRAb. With RNA extracted from PBMCs as input, the TCR library was made. Combining iRepertoire HTBI primers with Arm-PCR of CDR3 regions, the authors built TCR beta libraries. TCRdb ran MiXCR on the multiplex PCR reads and lists one entry per CDR3 protein. The repertoire consists of over 300,000 distinct CDR3 sequences, with 15% to 20% occurring once and the leading ten covering less than 35%. This specimen consisted of peripheral blood mononuclear cells (PBMCs), obtained when the disease was refractory, from a patient treated with antithyroid drugs. These receptors were obtained from a female donor with Graves disease.

Ten or more counts support this clonotype. This chain links TRBV7-9 with TRBJ2-5; possible D gene TRBD1, 5 bases. V lost 4 bases and J lost 0, with 12 bases in between. The CDR3 totals 15 residues. The germline gives CDR1 SEHNR, CDR2 FQNEAQ (reference sequence). This chain's CDR3 is CASSSRQWYQETQYF. The CDR3 DNA follows: TGTGCCAGCAGCTCCCGACAGTGGTACCAAGAGACCCAGTACTTC.

This clonotype appeared many times. CDR3 coding DNA: TGTGCCAGCAGCTTACGTATCCGGGTTACTGAAGCTTTCTTT. Protein product: CASSLRIRVTEAFF. The chain carries TRBV7-8 and TRBJ1-1; D not certain. This CDR3 has 14 amino acids. Trimming shortened V by 2 bases and J by 5 bases, and 12 bases separated the two germline ends. The germline V gene has CDR1 SGHVS and CDR2 FQNEAQ.

This clonotype was seen only a few times. The chain combines TRBV14 with TRBJ1-2; 10 bases fit TRBD1. CDR3 length: 14 residues. CDR1 SGHDN and CDR2 FVKESK come from the germline V gene. Losses at the gene ends were 4 bases for V and 11 bases for J; bases not matched to a gene: 10. This CDR3 is CASSPRDRGPGYTF. DNA of the CDR3: TGTGCCAGCAGCCCCCGGGACAGGGGTCCTGGGTACACCTTC.

As concerns this clonotype: A far bigger clonotype differs at one base, so this is likely a read error. CDR3 region: CASTLTEGGYTF. The CDR3, as DNA: TGTGCCAGCACCTTGACAGAGGGCGGCTACACCTTC. The chain carries TRBV7-2 and TRBJ1-2; D might be TRBD1 (5 bases). This CDR3 is built from 12 residues. V lost 7 bases to trimming and J lost 8 bases, with 14 bases between them. Germline CDR1 and CDR2: SGHTA and FQGNSA.

The chain recombines TRBV5-5 with TRBJ1-1, with D possibly matching TRBD1 (5 bases). The CDR3 has 17 residues. The ends were cut back, 2 bases at V and 1 base at J, with 18 bases in the middle. Germline-derived CDR1 and CDR2 are SGHKS and YYEKEE (reference sequence). CDR3 protein: CASSFLPPQVRNTEAFF. The CDR3 nucleotides are TGTGCCAGCAGCTTCCTACCCCCACAGGTCCGGAACACTGAAGCTTTCTTT.

In its sample, this clonotype was seen many times. The genes are TRBV28 and TRBJ2-5, with D possibly matching TRBD2 (6 bases). Looked up from germline, CDR1 is MDHEN and CDR2 is SYDVKM. The V end lost 7 bases, the J end lost 5 bases, and 14 bases lay between the germline ends. The CDR3 runs 13 residues. The CDR3, as DNA: TGTGCCAGCAATAACCGGGAGTCGGAGACCCAGTACTTC. The encoded protein is CASNNRESETQYF.

This clonotype was picked up many times. Here the CDR3 reads CASSLRSQPQHF. The CDR3 DNA reads as TGTGCCAGCAGTTTGCGTTCCCAGCCCCAGCATTTT. This rearrangement joins TRBV28 to TRBJ1-5; the D is unclear. Germline values: CDR1 MDHEN, CDR2 SYDVKM. Trimming stripped 3 bases from V and 7 bases from J, with 7 bases between. CDR3 length equals 12 residues. Full variable domain (missing parts from reference TRBV28 and TRBJ1-5): DVKVTQSSRYLVKRTGEKVFLECVQDMDHENMFWYRQDPGLGLRLIYFSYDVKMKEKGDIPEGYSVSREKKERFSLILESASTNQTSMYLCASSLRSQPQHFGDGTRLSIL.

This clonotype has at least ten counts. This sequence joins TRBV9 and TRBJ1-1; 8 bases map to TRBD1. Germline V gene sequence: CDR1 SGDLS, CDR2 YYNGEE. V shed 5 bases, J shed 4 bases, and the junction held 4 bases outside the gene matches. The length of the CDR3 is 13 residues. The CDR3: CASSPGTGTEAFF. Written as DNA, the CDR3 is TGTGCCAGCAGTCCCGGGACAGGCACTGAAGCTTTCTTT.

This clonotype was observed at least ten times. The V gene is TRBV27, the J gene TRBJ1-5, with a weak D call TRBD1 (5 bases). Trimming left V 6 bases short and J 5 bases short, with 17 bases between. Per the germline V gene, CDR1 is MNHEY and CDR2 is SMNVEV (reference sequence). The length of the CDR3 is 15 residues. The CDR3 protein is CASRSPEGPHQPQHF. CDR3 nucleotide sequence: TGTGCCAGCAGAAGCCCTGAGGGGCCCCATCAGCCCCAGCATTTT.

The CDR3 DNA sequence: TGTGCCAGCAGCTTAGAAATAGGGAACACTGAAGCTTTCTTT. It specifies CASSLEIGNTEAFF. The rearrangement links TRBV13 to TRBJ1-1, with D uncertain. Trimming removed 1 base from V and 1 base from J, with 7 bases in between. Germline lookup yields CDR1 PRHDT and CDR2 FYEKMQ (reference sequence). The CDR3 sequence is 14 residues long.

This clonotype was seen ten or more times. The V and J genes are TRBV30 and TRBJ1-4; the match to TRBD1 covers 7 bases. The V gene end was trimmed by 4 bases and the J gene end by 7 bases; junction bases not matched to a gene: 12. The CDR3 runs 15 residues. CDR1 is GTSNPN and CDR2 is SVGIG in the germline V gene (reference sequence). CDR3 sequence (DNA): TGTGCCTGGACCCCGTTGGACAGGAAGTTTGAAAAACTGTTTTTT. As protein: CAWTPLDRKFEKLFF. The full variable domain, rest sourced from reference TRBV30 and TRBJ1-4, is SQTIHQWPATLVQPVGSPLSLECTVEGTSNPNLYWYRQAAGRGLQLLFYSVGIGQISSEVPQNLSASRPQDRQFILSSKKLLLSDSGFYLCAWTPLDRKFEKLFFGSGTQLSVL.

This clonotype turned up a few times. A much larger clone differs from this one at a single base, so this may be a read error. The chain joins TRBV12-3 or TRBV12-4 to TRBJ2-7; tentative D call: TRBD1 (6 bases). The CDR3 is 13 residues long. Deletions cut 7 bases from V and 0 bases from J, with 10 bases between. The CDR3 bases are TGTGCCAGCACCCCGACAGGCTCCTACGAGCAGTACTTC. This gives the protein CASTPTGSYEQYF.

The rearrangement uses TRBV12-3 or TRBV12-4 and TRBJ2-6, with 7 positions matching TRBD1. The CDR3 is 18 residues long. The V segment lost 5 bases and the J segment 0 bases; nucleotides outside the gene matches: 10. The CDR3 here is CASSLRQGTVSGANVLTF. In DNA form, the CDR3 reads TGTGCCAGCAGTCTTCGACAGGGAACTGTCTCTGGGGCCAACGTCCTGACTTTC.

This clonotype was counted at least ten times. This sequence joins TRBV7-8 and TRBJ2-5, with 7 positions matching TRBD1. From germline, CDR1 is SGHVS and CDR2 FQNEAQ. This CDR3 comprises 15 residues. The trim removed 2 bases at V and 4 bases at J, leaving 7 bases unmatched. CDR3 residues: CASSLNRQGGETQYF. The CDR3, as DNA: TGTGCCAGCAGCTTAAATCGACAGGGTGGAGAGACCCAGTACTTC.

Written as DNA, the CDR3 is TGTGCCAGCAGCTTAGATCGTGTCCAGGGGGCGCGGGCTTTCTTT. Amino acids: CASSLDRVQGARAFF. The V gene is TRBV11-2, the J gene TRBJ1-1, with TRBD1 matching over 8 bases. Losses at the gene ends were 0 bases for V and 11 bases for J; bases not matched to a gene: 11. CDR1 and CDR2 (germline): SGHAT, FQNNGV. The CDR3 is made up of 15 amino acids.

This clonotype was recorded at least ten times. The gene calls are TRBV28 and TRBJ1-2, with D unresolved. Germline CDR1 and CDR2: MDHEN and SYDVKM. V lost 2 bases to trimming and J lost 8 bases, with 15 bases between them. This CDR3 has 14 residues. This chain's CDR3 is CASSLGAGSWGYTF. The CDR3 DNA sequence: TGTGCCAGCAGTTTAGGAGCAGGAAGTTGGGGCTACACCTTC.

The sample holds many counts of this clonotype. The chain employs TRBV28 and TRBJ2-4; 7 nucleotides match TRBD1. There are 14 residues in the CDR3. V lost 7 bases and J lost 3; bases outside the gene matches: 6. Germline loops: CDR1 MDHEN, CDR2 SYDVKM. CDR3 sequence: CASTLTGRKNIQYF. Here the CDR3 DNA reads TGTGCCAGCACCCTGACAGGGCGCAAAAACATTCAGTACTTC.

This clonotype was recorded at least ten times. This sequence joins TRBV6-1 and TRBJ2-5; 14 nucleotides align to TRBD2. Germline V gene lookup returns CDR1 MNHNS and CDR2 SASEGT. The CDR3 is made up of 17 amino acids. With V trimmed by 5 bases and J by 0 bases, 5 bases remained unmatched. CDR3 nucleotides: TGTGCCAGCAGTCCTAGACTAGCGGGGGGGTACCAAGAGACCCAGTACTTC. This encodes CASSPRLAGGYQETQYF.

The chain couples TRBV27 to TRBJ2-2; TRBD2 matches 7 bases. The length of the CDR3 is 15 residues. V shed 0 bases, J shed 7 bases, and the junction held 5 bases outside the gene matches. Germline V CDR1 and CDR2: MNHEY, SMNVEV (reference sequence). The CDR3 sequence is CASSLSAGVGGELFF. In nucleotides, the CDR3 is TGTGCCAGCAGTTTATCTGCGGGGGTTGGCGGGGAGCTGTTTTTT.

In this sample, this clonotype turned up many times. This rearrangement joins TRBV5-5 to TRBJ2-5; D is unresolved. Germline values: CDR1 SGHKS, CDR2 YYEKEE (reference sequence). This CDR3 spans 14 amino acids. V was clipped by 2 bases and J by 5 bases, with 13 bases between them. DNA for the CDR3: TGTGCCAGCAGCTTCACCCGCGGTGTGGAGACCCAGTACTTC. This gives the protein CASSFTRGVETQYF. The full variable domain, with the rest looked up from reference TRBV5-5 and TRBJ2-5, is DAGVTQSPTHLIKTRGQQVTLRCSPISGHKSVSWYQQVLGQGPQFIFQYYEKEERGRGNFPDRFSARQFPNYSSELNVNALLLGDSALYLCASSFTRGVETQYFGPGTRLLVL.

About this clonotype: A much larger clonotype is one base distant, so this may be a read error. V and J are TRBV27 and TRBJ1-5, with TRBD1 matching over 9 bases. This CDR3 has 15 residues. V lost 8 bases to trimming and J lost 4 bases; unmatched junction nucleotides: 9. In germline, CDR1 is MNHEY, CDR2 SMNVEV (reference sequence). CDR3 nucleotides: TGTGCCAGCGGTGAAGGAGGGACAGGGAATCAGCCCCAGCATTTT. Translating gives CASGEGGTGNQPQHF.

The V and J genes are TRBV30 and TRBJ1-3; 7 bases fit TRBD1. V lost 6 bases to trimming and J lost 4 bases; unmatched junction nucleotides: 9. The CDR3 loop spans 14 amino acids. Germline CDR1 and CDR2: GTSNPN and SVGIG (reference sequence). CDR3 in amino acids: CACSTGAPGNTIYF. The CDR3 DNA reads TGTGCCTGTTCAACAGGGGCTCCAGGAAACACCATATATTTT.

With regard to this clonotype: This may come from a read error, since a much larger clone is one base off. The CDR3 does not close with the conserved phenylalanine or tryptophan, likely indicating a read error. The V gene is TRBV6-2 or TRBV6-3, the J gene TRBJ1-4; 9 nucleotides line up with TRBD1. This CDR3 region has 13 residues. V trimming: 8 bases; J trimming: 6 bases; junction bases outside the gene matches: 4. Germline CDR1 is MNHEY and CDR2 is SVGEGT. The DNA of the CDR3 is TGTGCCAGCCGACGGACAGGGGATGAAAAACTGTTTCTT. It encodes CASRRTGDEKLFL.

This clonotype has ten or more counts. The rearrangement links TRBV3-1 to TRBJ2-7; D may be TRBD2 (6 bases). Per the germline V gene, CDR1 is LGHDT and CDR2 is YNNKEL (reference sequence). CDR3 length: 14 residues. Trimming left V 5 bases short and J 6 bases short, with 17 bases between. CDR3 bases: TGTGCCAGCAGCACCCGCGGGGCCCCAGTCGAGCAGTACTTC. It specifies CASSTRGAPVEQYF.

Many counts were recorded for this clonotype. The gene calls are TRBV7-2 and TRBJ1-1, with a possible D match to TRBD1 (6 bases). The V end lost 6 bases, the J end lost 4 bases, and 18 bases lay between the germline ends. This CDR3 contains 15 residues. CDR1 and CDR2 from the germline V gene are SGHTA and FQGNSA. The DNA of the CDR3 is TGTGCCAGCAGGAAAAACAGGGTTGTAGGCACTGAAGCTTTCTTT. Encoded protein: CASRKNRVVGTEAFF. Together with reference TRBV7-2 and TRBJ1-1, the CDR3 gives the full variable domain: GAGVSQSPSNKVTEKGKDVELRCDPISGHTALYWYRQSLGQGLEFLIYFQGNSAPDKSGLPSDRFSAERTGGSVSTLTIQRTQQEDSAVYLCASRKNRVVGTEAFFGQGTRLTVV.

This clonotype was counted at least ten times. The genes are TRBV24-1 and TRBJ1-2; possible D gene TRBD1, 6 bases. V was pared by 3 bases and J by 4 bases, with 14 bases between. CDR1 and CDR2 (germline): KGHDR, SFDVKD. The CDR3 extends over 15 amino acids. This chain's CDR3 is CATSDKDSPSYGYTF. The CDR3 bases are TGTGCCACCAGTGATAAGGACAGCCCTTCCTATGGCTACACCTTC.

In its sample, this clonotype was seen a few times. The chain couples TRBV20-1 to TRBJ1-6; D not certain. Germline CDR1 DFQATT, CDR2 SNEGSKA (reference sequence). V lost 3 bases, J lost 3 bases, and 6 bases lay in between. The CDR3 has 13 amino acids. The CDR3: CSARDHYNSPLHF. Here the CDR3 DNA reads TGCAGTGCTAGGGACCACTATAATTCACCCCTCCACTTT.

The J gene is TRBJ2-3, the V gene TRBV7-2; D possibly corresponds to TRBD1 (5 bases). Germline CDR1 SGHTA, CDR2 FQGNSA. The CDR3 has 17 residues. The V gene lost 1 base and the J gene lost 0 bases, with 14 bases spanning the gap. The CDR3, as DNA: TGTGCCAGCAGCTTAGAGTGGCAGGGCCTTAGCACAGATACGCAGTATTTT. Encoded protein: CASSLEWQGLSTDTQYF. Looking up the rest from reference TRBV7-2 and TRBJ2-3 gives the full variable domain: GAGVSQSPSNKVTEKGKDVELRCDPISGHTALYWYRQSLGQGLEFLIYFQGNSAPDKSGLPSDRFSAERTGGSVSTLTIQRTQQEDSAVYLCASSLEWQGLSTDTQYFGPGTRLTVL.

There are many counts of this clonotype. V and J are TRBV7-2 and TRBJ1-1; D is unresolved. Trimming took 5 bases from V and 5 from J, leaving 15 bases between them. Looked up from germline, CDR1 is SGHTA and CDR2 is FQGNSA. The CDR3 extends over 14 amino acids. DNA for the CDR3: TGTGCCAGCAGCACTTGGACGGATGGGACTGAAGCTTTCTTT. Translating it yields CASSTWTDGTEAFF. Together with reference TRBV7-2 and TRBJ1-1, the CDR3 gives the full variable domain: GAGVSQSPSNKVTEKGKDVELRCDPISGHTALYWYRQSLGQGLEFLIYFQGNSAPDKSGLPSDRFSAERTGGSVSTLTIQRTQQEDSAVYLCASSTWTDGTEAFFGQGTRLTVV.